This entry describes one T cell receptor (beta chain). Source study methods: Counts of nucleated cells, estimated from reference gene primer amplification, were obtained. Sequencing used immunoSEQ multiplex PCR; TCRdb keeps in-frame clones, though not all of them. V and J calls and clone size follow that table, whereas D and trimming were derived from the DNA. The sample lists about 260,000 clones, roughly 79% occurring once. The sample is drawn from a study of blood T cell repertoires in COVID-19. For the study at large: Samples came from the United States, Italy and Spain, spanning acute and convalescent COVID-19. From T cells, B-cell-depleted T cells, or PBMCs came the material, which was cDNA or gDNA.

The germline V gene has CDR1 SGHVS and CDR2 FNYEAQ. Trimming removed 5 bases from V and 1 base from J; junction bases left unmatched: 10. This CDR3 has 16 residues. What was sequenced was peripheral blood. This chain joins TRBV7-6 and TRBJ1-1; 7 nucleotides align to TRBD1. This TCR was sampled from an elderly woman with acute or convalescent COVID-19. The CDR3 bases are TGTGCCAGCAGCCCTCGACAGGGCCGGGGGAACACTGAAGCTTTCTTT. Protein product: CASSPRQGRGNTEAFF.